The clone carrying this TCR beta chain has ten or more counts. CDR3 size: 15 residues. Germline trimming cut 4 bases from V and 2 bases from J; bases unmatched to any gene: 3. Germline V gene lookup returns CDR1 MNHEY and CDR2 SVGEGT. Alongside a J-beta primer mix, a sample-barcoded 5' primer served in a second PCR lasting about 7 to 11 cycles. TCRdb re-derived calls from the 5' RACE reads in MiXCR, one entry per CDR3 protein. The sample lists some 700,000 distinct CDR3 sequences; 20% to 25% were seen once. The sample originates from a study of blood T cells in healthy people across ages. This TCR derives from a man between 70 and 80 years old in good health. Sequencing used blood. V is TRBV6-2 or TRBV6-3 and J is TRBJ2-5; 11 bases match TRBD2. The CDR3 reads CASSLLAGVQETQYF. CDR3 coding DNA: TGTGCCAGCAGTTTACTAGCGGGAGTTCAAGAGACCCAGTACTTC.